This is a list of T cell receptor beta chains from one sample in a study of T cell changes during pregnancy in multiple sclerosis. The repertoire was sequenced with immunoSEQ multiplex PCR; TCRdb's copy has only in-frame clones and lacks some. The profile shows tens of thousands of clones, about 90% of them singletons. The sequencing used CD4+ T cells from peripheral blood mononuclear cells, collected after pregnancy. These receptors all come from a female donor in good health, enrolled as a control in a pregnancy study. Each CDR3 is given with its conserved first and last residue. A D gene is named only where the DNA matches it firmly. Expanded clones get a size class; other rows say once, few or many, or leave the size out.

d_call	v_call	j_call	clone_size	cdr3_aa	cdr3_nt
.	TRBV2	TRBJ1-1	.	CASSGAQGGGAFF	TGTGCCAGCAGTGGAGCCCAGGGTGGTGGAGCTTTCTTT
.	TRBV4-3	TRBJ2-5	once	CASSQGPARVSPEETQYF	TGCGCCAGCTCACAGGGTCCGGCAAGGGTTTCACCAGAAGAGACCCAGTACTTC
.	TRBV11-2	TRBJ2-2	.	CASSLVRRDTGELFF	TGTGCCAGCAGCTTAGTTCGACGGGACACCGGGGAGCTGTTTTTT
TRBD1	TRBV6-4	TRBJ1-1	.	CASRKTGELEAFF	TGTGCCAGCAGAAAAACAGGGGAGCTTGAAGCTTTCTTT
TRBD1	TRBV7-8	TRBJ2-5	.	CASSFLLRGRQETQYF	TGTGCCAGCAGCTTTCTATTAAGGGGGCGACAAGAGACCCAGTACTTC
TRBD2	TRBV5-1	TRBJ2-2	.	CASSPQRGHTGELFF	TGCGCCAGCAGCCCCCAGCGGGGGCACACCGGGGAGCTGTTTTTT
.	TRBV5-1	TRBJ1-1	few	CASSYQQGRRDTEAFF	TGCGCCAGCAGCTACCAACAGGGAAGAAGGGACACTGAAGCTTTCTTT
.	TRBV5-4	TRBJ1-2	.	CASSLGQGFGYTF	TGTGCCAGCAGCTTGGGGCAGGGTTTCGGCTACACCTTC
.	TRBV9	TRBJ1-2	.	CASSTRQFTTGYTF	TGTGCCAGCAGCACACGACAGTTCACCACTGGCTACACCTTC
TRBD1	TRBV6-5	TRBJ1-2	.	CASSYNGQGGYTF	TGTGCCAGCAGTTACAACGGACAGGGCGGCTACACCTTC
.	TRBV7-2	TRBJ1-2	.	CASGPDSYNYGYTF	TGTGCCAGCGGACCGGACAGCTATAACTATGGCTACACCTTC
.	TRBV2	TRBJ1-6	.	CASLQASSYNSPLHF	TGTGCCAGCCTGCAGGCGAGCTCCTATAATTCACCCCTCCACTTT
TRBD1	TRBV6-5	TRBJ1-2	.	CASAEDRGGNYGYTF	TGTGCCAGCGCCGAAGACAGGGGCGGTAACTATGGCTACACCTTC
.	TRBV18	TRBJ1-1	.	CASSEQGGVNTEAFF	TGTGCCAGCTCAGAACAGGGTGGGGTTAACACTGAAGCTTTCTTT
TRBD1	TRBV9	TRBJ2-1	.	CASSVPLGQADNEQFF	TGTGCCAGCAGCGTTCCACTAGGACAGGCGGACAATGAGCAGTTCTTC
.	TRBV29-1	TRBJ1-3	once	CSVLELSGNTIYF	TGCAGCGTTCTAGAGCTCTCTGGAAACACCATATATTTT
TRBD1	TRBV10-3	TRBJ1-2	.	CAISESGGRAGGYTF	TGTGCCATCAGTGAGTCAGGGGGCAGGGCTGGCGGCTACACCTTC
.	TRBV30	TRBJ1-5	.	CAWQQDDQPQHF	TGTGCCTGGCAACAGGACGATCAGCCCCAGCATTTT
TRBD2	TRBV28	TRBJ2-5	.	CASSFSSGGQETQYF	TGTGCCAGCAGTTTTTCTAGCGGGGGGCAAGAGACCCAGTACTTC
.	TRBV6-1	TRBJ1-2	.	CASRTALNGGYTF	TGTGCCAGTCGGACAGCTTTGAACGGTGGCTACACCTTC
TRBD1	TRBV12-5	TRBJ2-2	.	CASDRDRFSGNTGELFF	TGTGCTAGTGACCGGGACAGGTTCTCGGGGAACACCGGGGAGCTGTTTTTT
TRBD1	TRBV19	TRBJ1-1	.	CASIEWAGGDRASRAFF	TGTGCCAGTATTGAATGGGCAGGGGGAGATCGGGCGAGTCGGGCTTTCTTT
TRBD2	TRBV4-3	TRBJ2-2	.	CASSQRLAGGPTGELFF	TGCGCCAGCAGCCAGAGACTAGCGGGGGGCCCAACCGGGGAGCTGTTTTTT
TRBD2	TRBV4-3	TRBJ2-5	.	CASSLLPGPGLAGEETQYF	TGCGCCAGCAGCCTTCTCCCAGGCCCGGGACTAGCGGGTGAAGAGACCCAGTACTTC
.	TRBV6-5	TRBJ2-7	.	CASSGRRGGSYEQYF	TGTGCCAGCAGTGGTCGAAGGGGTGGGTCCTACGAGCAGTACTTC
.	TRBV7-6	TRBJ2-7	once	CASSLSPWEQYF	TGTGCCAGCAGCTTAAGCCCCTGGGAGCAGTACTTC
.	TRBV29-1	TRBJ1-2	.	CSVTVNYGYTF	TGCAGCGTTACGGTGAACTATGGCTACACCTTC
.	TRBV4-3	TRBJ1-2	once	CASSQDLSRTAYGYTF	TGCGCCAGCAGCCAAGATCTGTCCCGGACAGCCTATGGCTACACCTTC
.	TRBV6-4	TRBJ2-1	.	CASLRVSGEQFF	TGTGCCAGCCTAAGAGTGAGTGGTGAGCAGTTCTTC
TRBD1	TRBV19	TRBJ2-1	.	CASSKDRGHNEQFF	TGTGCCAGTAGTAAGGACAGGGGCCACAATGAGCAGTTCTTC
TRBD2	TRBV7-3	TRBJ2-3	.	CASSLRLAGSADTQYF	TGTGCCAGCAGCTTAAGGCTAGCGGGGTCCGCGGATACGCAGTATTTT
.	TRBV7-2	TRBJ1-2	.	CASSRDSANYGYTF	TGTGCCAGCAGCAGAGACAGCGCCAACTATGGCTACACCTTC
.	TRBV25-1	TRBJ1-5	.	CASRGGTGEDSNQPQHF	TGTGCCAGCCGGGGCGGTACGGGGGAAGATAGCAATCAGCCCCAGCATTTT
TRBD2	TRBV7-6	TRBJ2-1	.	CASSSIAGGRGEQFF	TGTGCCAGCAGCTCAATAGCGGGGGGAAGAGGTGAGCAGTTCTTC
TRBD2	TRBV5-1	TRBJ2-7	.	CASSWSGGGLEQYF	TGCGCCAGCAGCTGGAGCGGGGGGGGACTTGAGCAGTACTTC
.	TRBV27	TRBJ1-4	.	CASSSGGRRNEKLFF	TGTGCCAGCAGTTCGGGGGGCAGGAGGAATGAAAAACTGTTTTTT
TRBD1	TRBV5-1	TRBJ2-5	.	CASSLGGQGLGETQYF	TGCGCCAGCAGCTTGGGAGGACAGGGGTTGGGTGAGACCCAGTACTTC
.	TRBV2	TRBJ1-4	.	CASSVGRKEKLFF	TGTGCCAGCAGTGTGGGCCGCAAAGAAAAACTGTTTTTT
TRBD1	TRBV30	TRBJ1-1	.	CAWSADREHTEAFF	TGTGCCTGGAGCGCCGACAGGGAGCACACTGAAGCTTTCTTT
TRBD1	TRBV6-5	TRBJ2-7	.	CASRAWTGKVGEQYF	TGTGCCAGCAGAGCGTGGACAGGGAAAGTTGGGGAGCAGTACTTC
TRBD1	TRBV5-6	TRBJ2-4	once	CASSLAGQGAVAKNIQYF	TGTGCCAGCAGCTTGGCGGGACAGGGGGCGGTAGCCAAAAACATTCAGTACTTC
TRBD1	TRBV7-3	TRBJ1-1	.	CASSSETGAAFF	TGTGCCAGCAGCTCCGAGACAGGGGCCGCTTTCTTT
.	TRBV19	TRBJ1-4	.	CATPWRGRPREKLFF	TGTGCCACCCCGTGGAGGGGAAGGCCGAGGGAAAAACTGTTTTTT
TRBD1	TRBV28	TRBJ2-7	.	CASSFLSQGALSEQYF	TGTGCCAGCAGTTTCCTCTCACAGGGGGCGCTTAGCGAGCAGTACTTC
.	TRBV30	TRBJ1-1	.	CAWTLGGAEWGAFF	TGTGCCTGGACGCTGGGGGGGGCTGAATGGGGAGCTTTCTTT
.	TRBV30	TRBJ2-2	.	CAWSVQGTGELFF	TGTGCCTGGAGTGTGCAGGGTACCGGGGAGCTGTTTTTT
TRBD1	TRBV7-3	TRBJ2-7	.	CASSLGTGPYEQYF	TGTGCCAGCAGCTTAGGGACAGGGCCCTACGAGCAGTACTTC
.	TRBV5-6	TRBJ2-7	.	CASSFSGVIYEQYF	TGTGCCAGCAGCTTTTCCGGGGTAATCTACGAGCAGTACTTC
.	TRBV28	TRBJ2-1	.	CASSLSGGRPFF	TGTGCCAGCAGTTTATCGGGTGGTCGTCCATTCTTC